This T cell receptor (beta chain) was recovered during a study of cytomegalovirus exposure and HLA in healthy donors. Looking at the study overall: Genotyping showed 75% to 90% of 300 to 450 donors falling in the Caucasian-associated ancestry cluster.

Primers included in the PCR were 60 Vbeta and 13 Jbeta primers. The authors' processing: Unique TCR beta chains totaled 80 million to 100 million in a later count, with around 11 million of them shared. Clones were sequenced by immunoSEQ multiplex PCR, and TCRdb holds only the in-frame ones, with some missing. For V, J and clone size, that table is used; D and trimming come from the DNA. The sample lists about 140,000 clones, around 86% seen once, with roughly 7.7% in the top ten. The CDR3 contains 13 residues. Trimming cost V 3 bases and J 3 bases; bases outside gene matches: 0. The germline V gene has CDR1 SEHNR and CDR2 FQNEAQ (reference sequence).

The chain links TRBV7-9 to TRBJ1-2; 8 bases map to TRBD1. The material sequenced was PBMCs. This TCR was sampled from a woman in her forties or fifties in good health and CMV-seropositive. The CDR3 bases are TGTGCCAGCAGCTTGGGACAGGACTATGGCTACACCTTC. It is translated as CASSLGQDYGYTF.